This is a list of T cell receptor beta chains from one sample in a study of blood T cell repertoires in COVID-19. Here immunoSEQ multiplex PCR was the method, and the copy in TCRdb shows in-frame clones only, minus some. The repertoire has 400,000 or so clones, over 75% of them found once; the top ten carry 1% to 1.3%. Sequenced material: PBMCs or T cells enriched from blood (not recorded which). The receptors were gathered from a man aged 25 to 40 who had recovered from COVID-19. The CDR3 runs from the conserved cysteine through the conserved F or W. The D gene is left open where the match is weak. Only part of the rows carry a size: once, few, many, or a class if the clone is expanded.

D gene: TRBD1; clone size: -; V gene: TRBV11-3; J gene: TRBJ2-3; CDR3 DNA: TGTGCCAGCAGCCCACGTCTGGGGGACAGTCCCACAGATACGCAGTATTTT; CDR3 protein: CASSPRLGDSPTDTQYF
D gene: -; clone size: -; V gene: TRBV29-1; J gene: TRBJ1-1; CDR3 DNA: TGCAGCGGTCAACAGAACATGAACACTGAAGCTTTCTTT; CDR3 protein: CSGQQNMNTEAFF
D gene: TRBD1; clone size: -; V gene: TRBV27; J gene: TRBJ1-5; CDR3 DNA: TGTGCCAGCAGGAGACAGGGGACGCAGCCCCAGCATTTT; CDR3 protein: CASRRQGTQPQHF
D gene: -; clone size: once; V gene: TRBV13; J gene: TRBJ1-1; CDR3 DNA: TGTGCCAGCAGCTTAGCGGGGAATTATGAAGCTTTCTTT; CDR3 protein: CASSLAGNYEAFF
D gene: -; clone size: -; V gene: TRBV30; J gene: TRBJ1-6; CDR3 DNA: TGTGCCTGTGGGTACTGGGGGCGGCCCCTCCACTTT; CDR3 protein: CACGYWGRPLHF
D gene: TRBD2; clone size: -; V gene: TRBV28; J gene: TRBJ2-1; CDR3 DNA: TGTGCCAGCAGTCCCAGCGGGGCGGGCTACAATGAGCAGTTCTTC; CDR3 protein: CASSPSGAGYNEQFF
D gene: TRBD1; clone size: -; V gene: TRBV5-6; J gene: TRBJ1-4; CDR3 DNA: TGTGCCAGCAGCTTCACAGGGGTTGGTGAAAAACTGTTTTTT; CDR3 protein: CASSFTGVGEKLFF
D gene: -; clone size: -; V gene: TRBV5-4; J gene: TRBJ1-6; CDR3 DNA: TGTGCCAGCAGCTTGGCTGGGGCAAATTCACCCCTCCACTTT; CDR3 protein: CASSLAGANSPLHF
D gene: -; clone size: -; V gene: TRBV12-3/TRBV12-4; J gene: TRBJ1-4; CDR3 DNA: TGTGCCAGCAGCGTACTGATTGAAAAACTGTTTTTT; CDR3 protein: CASSVLIEKLFF
D gene: -; clone size: -; V gene: TRBV29-1; J gene: TRBJ1-3; CDR3 DNA: TGCAGCGTTGAACTACAGGACTCTGGAAACACCATATATTTT; CDR3 protein: CSVELQDSGNTIYF
D gene: -; clone size: -; V gene: TRBV19; J gene: TRBJ2-7; CDR3 DNA: TGTGCCAGTAGTATTGTCGCGGACAACACCTACGAGCAGTACTTC; CDR3 protein: CASSIVADNTYEQYF
D gene: -; clone size: -; V gene: TRBV3-1/TRBV3-2; J gene: TRBJ2-7; CDR3 DNA: TGTGCCAGCAGCGCCCGACAGGCCTACGAGCAGTACTTC; CDR3 protein: CASSARQAYEQYF
D gene: TRBD2; clone size: -; V gene: TRBV7-2; J gene: TRBJ2-1; CDR3 DNA: TGTGCCAGCAGCACACCCCCTAGCGGCTACAATGAGCAGTTCTTC; CDR3 protein: CASSTPPSGYNEQFF
D gene: TRBD2; clone size: -; V gene: TRBV13; J gene: TRBJ2-1; CDR3 DNA: TGTGCCAGCAGCCCCCCGGGAGGGTGGTCCTACAATGAGCAGTTCTTC; CDR3 protein: CASSPPGGWSYNEQFF
D gene: TRBD1; clone size: once; V gene: TRBV27; J gene: TRBJ2-7; CDR3 DNA: TGTGCCAGCAGTCTGGGACAGGGGAACGAGCAGTACTTC; CDR3 protein: CASSLGQGNEQYF
D gene: -; clone size: -; V gene: TRBV7-6; J gene: TRBJ1-5; CDR3 DNA: TGTGCCAGCGGGTCCGGGGAGCCCCAGCATTTT; CDR3 protein: CASGSGEPQHF
D gene: TRBD1; clone size: -; V gene: TRBV9; J gene: TRBJ2-2; CDR3 DNA: TGTGCCAGCAGCGTAGGACAGGGTAACACCGGGGAGCTGTTTTTT; CDR3 protein: CASSVGQGNTGELFF
D gene: -; clone size: -; V gene: TRBV9; J gene: TRBJ1-1; CDR3 DNA: TGTGCCAGCAGCGAGCCCCGGGGGGGAGGGAACACTGAAGCTTTCTTT; CDR3 protein: CASSEPRGGGNTEAFF
D gene: TRBD2; clone size: -; V gene: TRBV28; J gene: TRBJ2-7; CDR3 DNA: TGTGCCAGCAGTTTATTAACTAGCGGGAGCCGATACGAGCAGTACTTC; CDR3 protein: CASSLLTSGSRYEQYF
D gene: -; clone size: -; V gene: TRBV5-4; J gene: TRBJ1-2; CDR3 DNA: TGTGCCAGCAGCTTACAGGCGTCCCATCATGGCTACACCTTC; CDR3 protein: CASSLQASHHGYTF
D gene: -; clone size: -; V gene: TRBV5-1; J gene: TRBJ1-6; CDR3 DNA: TGCGCCAGCAGCTTGGTCGAAGGAGGCGTTTCACCCCTCCACTTT; CDR3 protein: CASSLVEGGVSPLHF
D gene: -; clone size: -; V gene: TRBV18; J gene: TRBJ1-6; CDR3 DNA: TGTGCCAGCTCACCCTTCGTACAGGGATCGGATTCACCCCTCCACTTT; CDR3 protein: CASSPFVQGSDSPLHF
D gene: -; clone size: -; V gene: TRBV12-3/TRBV12-4; J gene: TRBJ2-3; CDR3 DNA: TGTGCCAGCAGCAGCGGTAGCACAGATACGCAGTATTTT; CDR3 protein: CASSSGSTDTQYF
D gene: TRBD2; clone size: once; V gene: TRBV29-1; J gene: TRBJ2-5; CDR3 DNA: TGCAGCGTTGAAGATTTCAGCGGGGTCCACCAAGAGACCCAGTACTTC; CDR3 protein: CSVEDFSGVHQETQYF
D gene: TRBD1; clone size: -; V gene: TRBV9; J gene: TRBJ1-1; CDR3 DNA: TGTGCCAGCAGCCCCTCAGGAGGGACAGAACTTATTGAAGCTTTCTTT; CDR3 protein: CASSPSGGTELIEAFF
D gene: TRBD2; clone size: -; V gene: TRBV5-1; J gene: TRBJ2-7; CDR3 DNA: TGCGCCAGCAGCTTGGGGCTAGCGGGAATAGGCTACGAGCAGTACTTC; CDR3 protein: CASSLGLAGIGYEQYF
D gene: -; clone size: -; V gene: TRBV13; J gene: TRBJ2-1; CDR3 DNA: TGTGCCAGCAGTAAGGGAGCCGGAACCTACAATGAGCAGTTCTTC; CDR3 protein: CASSKGAGTYNEQFF
D gene: TRBD1; clone size: -; V gene: TRBV10-3; J gene: TRBJ2-2; CDR3 DNA: TGTGCCATCAGTGAGTCTCTAGGACAGGGGGCGGCCGGGGAGCTGTTTTTT; CDR3 protein: CAISESLGQGAAGELFF
D gene: TRBD2; clone size: -; V gene: TRBV15; J gene: TRBJ2-3; CDR3 DNA: TGTGCCACCAGCAGAGATCTAGCGGGGGAGGGGGAGCAGTATTTT; CDR3 protein: CATSRDLAGEGEQYF
D gene: TRBD1; clone size: -; V gene: TRBV4-1; J gene: TRBJ2-7; CDR3 DNA: TGCGCCAGCAGCCAGCCGACAGGGGGCGTCCGGGAGCAGTACTTC; CDR3 protein: CASSQPTGGVREQYF
D gene: -; clone size: -; V gene: TRBV5-4; J gene: TRBJ2-7; CDR3 DNA: TGTGCCAGCAGCTTGCCACAGGGCCTTAACGAGCAGTACTTC; CDR3 protein: CASSLPQGLNEQYF
D gene: -; clone size: -; V gene: TRBV3-1/TRBV3-2; J gene: TRBJ2-3; CDR3 DNA: TGTGCCAGCAGCCAAGGGCTAGATACGCAGTATTTT; CDR3 protein: CASSQGLDTQYF
D gene: TRBD1; clone size: -; V gene: TRBV28; J gene: TRBJ1-3; CDR3 DNA: TGTGCCAGCAGTCCCGGGACAGGCTCTGATGTATATTTT; CDR3 protein: CASSPGTGSDVYF
D gene: -; clone size: -; V gene: TRBV10-3; J gene: TRBJ1-2; CDR3 DNA: TGTGCCATCAGTGAGTCAGGGTCAGGGAACTATGGCTACACCTTC; CDR3 protein: CAISESGSGNYGYTF
D gene: TRBD1; clone size: -; V gene: TRBV4-2; J gene: TRBJ1-4; CDR3 DNA: TGTGCCAGCAGCTATCCGGGACAGGGGAGCGAAAAACTGTTTTTT; CDR3 protein: CASSYPGQGSEKLFF
D gene: TRBD1; clone size: -; V gene: TRBV4-2; J gene: TRBJ2-3; CDR3 DNA: TGTGCCAGCAGCCAAGATACGGACAGGGGGCTAACAGATACGCAGTATTTT; CDR3 protein: CASSQDTDRGLTDTQYF
D gene: -; clone size: -; V gene: TRBV28; J gene: TRBJ2-2; CDR3 DNA: TGTGCCAGCAGTCTTCCCCGACAGGGAGGCGGCGGGGAGCTGTTTTTT; CDR3 protein: CASSLPRQGGGGELFF
D gene: -; clone size: once; V gene: TRBV12-3/TRBV12-4; J gene: TRBJ2-5; CDR3 DNA: TGTGCCAGCAGTTTCCGGACAATCGAGACCCAGTACTTC; CDR3 protein: CASSFRTIETQYF
D gene: -; clone size: -; V gene: TRBV9; J gene: TRBJ2-7; CDR3 DNA: TGTGCCAGCAGCGAGGGGTTTGTGGGTGAGCAGTACTTC; CDR3 protein: CASSEGFVGEQYF
D gene: -; clone size: -; V gene: TRBV21-1; J gene: TRBJ2-1; CDR3 DNA: TGTGCCAGCAGTGGCCTAGCGGAGGGCTATTACGATGAGCAGTTCTTC; CDR3 protein: CASSGLAEGYYDEQFF
D gene: TRBD1; clone size: -; V gene: TRBV5-6; J gene: TRBJ1-2; CDR3 DNA: TGTGCCAGCAGCTTGGGGACAGGGTCTAACTATGGCTACACCTTC; CDR3 protein: CASSLGTGSNYGYTF
D gene: TRBD2; clone size: -; V gene: TRBV7-6; J gene: TRBJ2-7; CDR3 DNA: TGTGCCAGCAGCCAACTAGCGGGATCCTACGAGCAGTACTTC; CDR3 protein: CASSQLAGSYEQYF
D gene: TRBD1; clone size: -; V gene: TRBV5-1; J gene: TRBJ1-2; CDR3 DNA: TGCGCCAGCAGCTACGGACAGGTCACCTCCTATGGCTACACCTTC; CDR3 protein: CASSYGQVTSYGYTF
D gene: -; clone size: -; V gene: TRBV29-1; J gene: TRBJ2-2; CDR3 DNA: TGCAGCGTTGCACCAGGGGGGACACACACCGGGGAGCTGTTTTTT; CDR3 protein: CSVAPGGTHTGELFF
D gene: TRBD1; clone size: -; V gene: TRBV4-1; J gene: TRBJ1-5; CDR3 DNA: TGCGCCAGCAGCCAAGAGAGTTGGACAGGGGGCTGGAGCAATCAGCCCCAGCATTTT; CDR3 protein: CASSQESWTGGWSNQPQHF